A selection of T cell receptor beta chains follows, all from one sample in a study of blood T cell repertoires in COVID-19. Using immunoSEQ multiplex PCR, the repertoire was profiled, and TCRdb retains in-frame clones only, with some absent. The sample includes about 230,000 clones, roughly 86% of them seen just once. The sequenced sample was PBMCs or T cells enriched from blood (not recorded which). The origin of the receptors is a woman aged 30 to 39 with acute COVID-19. The conserved cysteine and the conserved F or W are not part of the CDR3 here. Fields, in order: D gene, V gene, CDR3 protein. A D gene is named only where the DNA matches it firmly.

NA | TRBV3-1/TRBV3-2 | ASSQDLPGDYSPLH
TRBD2 | TRBV18 | ASSPPWGSGAGTTDTQY
NA | TRBV19 | ASSIEQAGLIYGYT
NA | TRBV9 | ASSGEVEDSGTEAF
NA | TRBV19 | ASSPSRGAPQH
NA | TRBV13 | ASSLTLSGELF
TRBD2 | TRBV2 | ASSEEGLAGQETQY
NA | TRBV30 | AWRVQIYGYT
TRBD1 | TRBV30 | AYSNQGAHGYGYT
NA | TRBV11-3 | ASSWGGGATEAF
NA | TRBV6-5 | ASQEGQTIYEQY
TRBD1 | TRBV14 | ASSQDCLGQGAFGQPQH
TRBD2 | TRBV19 | ASSIPGLGNEQY
NA | TRBV5-1 | ASSLDSWVNTGELF
NA | TRBV7-2 | ASSFRTATGELF
NA | TRBV24-1 | ATSESGNQPQH
NA | TRBV5-1 | ASHLEGESYGYT
NA | TRBV6-5 | ASSPSRSYEQY
TRBD1 | TRBV28 | ASRRQGYSNQPQH
TRBD1 | TRBV4-1 | ASRVPGQGSYGYT
TRBD1 | TRBV28 | ASSPPLPGQHYGYT
NA | TRBV7-9 | ASSLGGQPVAQY